One and the same sample provided the 21 T cell receptor beta chains below, sequenced in a study of cytomegalovirus exposure and HLA in healthy donors. Primers included in the PCR were 60 Vbeta and 13 Jbeta primers. This table comes from immunoSEQ multiplex PCR, and its TCRdb copy is limited to in-frame clones, with some not included. The sample has 90,000 to 100,000 clones; the top ten hold under 4.5%. Sequencing was carried out using PBMCs. Source of these receptors: a woman in her twenties or thirties in good health and CMV-seronegative.

The J gene is TRBJ2-1, the V gene TRBV15; TRBD2 matches 8 bases. Per germline, CDR1 LNHNV and CDR2 YYDKDF (reference sequence). This CDR3 region has 16 residues. With V trimmed by 0 bases and J by 7 bases, 8 bases remained unmatched. CDR3: CATSRDPGGPDNEQFF. CDR3 bases: TGTGCCACCAGCAGAGATCCGGGGGGGCCGGATAATGAGCAGTTCTTC. Full variable domain (rest looked up from reference TRBV15 and TRBJ2-1): DAMVIQNPRYQVTQFGKPVTLSCSQTLNHNVMYWYQQKSSQAPKLLFHYYDKDFNNEADTPDNFQSRRPNTSFCFLDIRSPGLGDTAMYLCATSRDPGGPDNEQFFGPGTRLTVL.

This rearrangement joins TRBV2 to TRBJ2-1; 8 nucleotides align to TRBD2. Unmatched junction bases numbered 9, after V lost 6 bases and J lost 2 bases. Germline loops: CDR1 SNHLY, CDR2 FYNNEI. The CDR3 runs to 16 residues. The CDR3 DNA reads TGTGCCAGCAGCCCTCCCGGGACTAGGACCTACAATGAGCAGTTCTTC. Residues: CASSPPGTRTYNEQFF.

The J gene is TRBJ2-1, the V gene TRBV30; 8 bases are shared with TRBD2. Germline V CDR1 and CDR2: GTSNPN, SVGIG (reference sequence). CDR3 length: 14 residues. V trimming: 1 base; J trimming: 6 bases; junction bases outside the gene matches: 5. CDR3 sequence: CAWSDGGGPNEQFF. The CDR3 region has the DNA TGTGCCTGGAGTGACGGGGGGGGCCCCAATGAGCAGTTCTTC.

This chain joins TRBV10-1 and TRBJ2-5; 7 nucleotides line up with TRBD2. CDR1 and CDR2 from the germline V gene are WNHNN and SYGVQD (reference sequence). The V segment lost 3 bases and the J segment 3 bases; nucleotides outside the gene matches: 10. CDR3 length equals 16 residues. In nucleotides, the CDR3 is TGCGCCAGCAGTGACCGACGCGGGAGTGAGGAAGAGACCCAGTACTTC. Its translation is CASSDRRGSEEETQYF.

The V call is TRBV5-1, the J call TRBJ1-1, with D unclear. The V and J ends lost 0 bases and 4 bases respectively, with 16 bases between them. Per the germline V gene, CDR1 is SGHRS and CDR2 is YFSETQ. The CDR3 runs to 16 residues. CDR3 DNA sequence: TGCGCCAGCAGCTTGGATTTCGTGGCCCCGGGCACTGAAGCTTTCTTT. This sequence encodes CASSLDFVAPGTEAFF.

The V call is TRBV18, the J call TRBJ1-1; 7 bases align to TRBD1. Trimming removed 3 bases from V and 10 bases from J; junction bases left unmatched: 5. Germline-derived CDR1 and CDR2 are KGHSH and LQKENI. This CDR3 is 12 amino acids long. This chain's CDR3 is CASSPGQGGAFF. The CDR3 region has the DNA TGTGCCAGCTCACCCGGCCAGGGGGGAGCTTTCTTT.

The CDR3 is CASSLYRDYGYTF. CDR3 DNA: TGTGCCAGCAGTTTATACAGGGACTATGGCTACACCTTC. The chain uses TRBV28 and TRBJ1-2; perhaps TRBD1 as D (6 bases). The CDR3 is 13 residues long. V lost 1 base and J lost 3, with 6 bases in between. CDR1 MDHEN and CDR2 SYDVKM come from the germline V gene.

V and J are TRBV27 and TRBJ1-5; no firm D call. Trimming stripped 3 bases from V and 5 bases from J, with 11 bases between. The length of the CDR3 is 14 residues. CDR1 MNHEY and CDR2 SMNVEV come from the germline V gene (reference sequence). In DNA, the CDR3 is TGTGCCAGCAGTTTCGCCGAGGGCGATCAGCCCCAGCATTTT. Translated, it gives CASSFAEGDQPQHF.

The chain has TRBV11-3 and TRBJ2-2, with a possible D match to TRBD1 (5 bases). The CDR3 extends over 16 amino acids. Deletions cut 2 bases from V and 0 bases from J, with 10 bases between. CDR1 is SGHNT and CDR2 is YENEEA in the germline V gene. The CDR3 loop is CASSLSRAANTGELFF. The CDR3 DNA reads TGTGCCAGCAGCTTATCCAGGGCCGCGAACACCGGGGAGCTGTTTTTT.

V gene TRBV4-1 combines with J gene TRBJ1-1; perhaps TRBD1 as D (5 bases). The germline V and J ends were trimmed by 0 bases and 11 bases, with 10 bases remaining between them. CDR1 and CDR2 from the germline V gene are MGHRA and YSYEKL. The CDR3 is 12 amino acids. The CDR3 loop reads CASSQEGVTAFF. The CDR3 nucleotides read TGCGCCAGCAGCCAAGAAGGGGTGACGGCTTTCTTT.

The chain links TRBV5-6 to TRBJ2-2; the D gene is possibly TRBD1 (5 bases). V was cut by 6 bases and J by 5 bases, with 11 bases left in between. Germline V gene data show CDR1 as SGHDT and CDR2 as YYEEEE. The CDR3 is 13 amino acids. CDR3 residues: CASNADTTGELFF. For the CDR3, the DNA is TGTGCCAGCAACGCGGACACAACCGGGGAGCTGTTTTTT.

The chain couples TRBV4-1 to TRBJ1-5, with 8 bases aligning to TRBD1. The germline V gene has CDR1 MGHRA and CDR2 YSYEKL. This CDR3 is 14 amino acids long. Trimming removed 4 bases from V and 5 bases from J; junction bases left unmatched: 4. CDR3 nucleotide sequence: TGCGCCAGCAGCCCACCAGGGGGCTATCAGCCCCAGCATTTT. This translates into CASSPPGGYQPQHF.

In regard to this clone: Sequence at one end of the junction differs from germline and may be a read error. The rearrangement joins TRBV7-7 to TRBJ2-2; D might be TRBD1 (6 bases). Germline V lookup: CDR1 SSHAT, CDR2 FNYEAQ (reference sequence). The length of the CDR3 is 14 residues. This CDR3 is CASSLSGAAGELFF. In DNA, the CDR3 is TGTGCTAGCAGCTTATCAGGGGCGGCCGGGGAGCTGTTTTTT.

The rearrangement uses TRBV2 and TRBJ2-6; D is uncertain. V dropped 7 bases and J dropped 0 bases, with 7 bases sitting between them. The CDR3 runs to 14 residues. Germline CDR1 is SNHLY and CDR2 is FYNNEI. DNA for the CDR3: TGTGCCAGCATGAGCACCTCTGGGGCCAACGTCCTGACTTTC. It encodes CASMSTSGANVLTF. The full variable domain, its missing parts supplied by reference TRBV2 and TRBJ2-6, is EPEVTQTPSHQVTQMGQEVILRCVPISNHLYFYWYRQILGQKVEFLVSFYNNEISEKSEIFDDQFSVERPDGSNFTLKIRSTKLEDSAMYFCASMSTSGANVLTFGAGSRLTVL.

A note on this clone: Sequence at one end of the junction differs from germline and may be a read error. This chain joins TRBV7-9 and TRBJ2-2; possibly TRBD2 for D (5 bases). CDR3 length: 14 amino acids. From germline, CDR1 is SEHNR and CDR2 FQNEAQ (reference sequence). The CDR3 here is CALGVGTNTGELFF. The CDR3 nucleotides read TGCGCCCTCGGGGTCGGCACGAACACCGGGGAGCTGTTTTTT. The full variable domain, rest sourced from reference TRBV7-9 and TRBJ2-2, is DTGVSQNPRHKITKRGQNVTFRCDPISEHNRLYWYRQTLGQGPEFLTYFQNEAQLEKSRLLSDRFSAERPKGSFSTLEIQRTEQGDSAMYLCALGVGTNTGELFFGEGSRLTVL.

The chain joins TRBV5-1 to TRBJ2-3, with TRBD2 identical over 7 bases. Losses at the gene ends were 4 bases for V and 3 bases for J; bases not matched to a gene: 11. Germline-derived CDR1 and CDR2 are SGHRS and YFSETQ. The CDR3 spans 16 residues. The CDR3 sequence: CASSPLGEGQTDTQYF. The CDR3 nucleotides read TGCGCCAGCAGCCCCTTGGGGGAGGGCCAGACAGATACGCAGTATTTT.

CDR3 nucleotides: TGTGCCAGTACACCGACAGGGGAGTACGAGCAGTACTTC. This encodes CASTPTGEYEQYF. The chain links TRBV19 to TRBJ2-5, with 8 bases identical to TRBD1. Near its end, the DNA agrees better with TRBJ2-7, so the J call may be wrong. The CDR3 runs 13 residues. Germline values: CDR1 LNHDA, CDR2 SQIVND (reference sequence).

This sequence joins TRBV27 and TRBJ2-7; no definite D call. Germline lookup yields CDR1 MNHEY and CDR2 SMNVEV (reference sequence). This CDR3 has 15 amino acids. Trimming pared 2 bases from V and 0 bases from J, leaving 11 bases between. This CDR3 is CASSLTRKPSYEQYF. The CDR3 nucleotides are TGTGCCAGCAGTTTAACCAGGAAACCCTCCTACGAGCAGTACTTC.

The gene calls are TRBV7-3 and TRBJ2-5; no clear D gene. CDR1 SGHTA and CDR2 FQGTGA come from the germline V gene. There are 15 residues in the CDR3. V was pared by 2 bases and J by 3 bases, with 13 bases between. The CDR3 loop reads CASSLYSTPKETQYF. DNA of the CDR3: TGTGCCAGCAGCTTATACAGTACCCCCAAAGAGACCCAGTACTTC.

The chain employs TRBV5-1 and TRBJ2-2; D possibly corresponds to TRBD1 (5 bases). The length of the CDR3 is 13 residues. Germline CDR1 reads SGHRS; CDR2 reads YFSETQ. With 4 bases removed from V and 3 bases from J, the gap between germline ends came to 7 bases. CDR3 residues: CASSRTYTGELFF. CDR3 bases: TGCGCCAGCAGCCGGACATACACCGGGGAGCTGTTTTTT.

The V call is TRBV9, the J call TRBJ1-2; 9 bases map to TRBD1. Germline trimming cut 3 bases from V and 3 bases from J; bases unmatched to any gene: 9. CDR1 and CDR2 from the germline V gene are SGDLS and YYNGEE. This CDR3 contains 16 residues. As DNA, the CDR3 is TGTGCCAGCAGCGGTTACAGGGGGCCCGATTACTATGGCTACACCTTC. This gives the protein CASSGYRGPDYYGYTF.